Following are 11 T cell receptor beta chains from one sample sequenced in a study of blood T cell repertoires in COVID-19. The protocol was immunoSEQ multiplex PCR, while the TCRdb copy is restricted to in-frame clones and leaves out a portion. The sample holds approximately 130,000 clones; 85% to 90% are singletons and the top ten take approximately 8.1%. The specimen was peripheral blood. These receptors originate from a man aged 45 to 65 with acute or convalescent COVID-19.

The CDR3 protein is CASSLARLNTEAFF. DNA for the CDR3: TGTGCCAGCAGCTTGGCCAGATTGAACACTGAAGCTTTCTTT. The chain has TRBV5-6 and TRBJ1-1, with D uncertain. V shed 0 bases and J shed 0 bases, with 6 bases lying between them. The CDR3 is 14 amino acids. Germline V gene lookup returns CDR1 SGHDT and CDR2 YYEEEE. Full variable domain (remainder filled in from reference TRBV5-6 and TRBJ1-1): DAGVTQSPTHLIKTRGQQVTLRCSPKSGHDTVSWYQQALGQGPQFIFQYYEEEERQRGNFPDRFSGHQFPNYSSELNVNALLLGDSALYLCASSLARLNTEAFFGQGTRLTVV.

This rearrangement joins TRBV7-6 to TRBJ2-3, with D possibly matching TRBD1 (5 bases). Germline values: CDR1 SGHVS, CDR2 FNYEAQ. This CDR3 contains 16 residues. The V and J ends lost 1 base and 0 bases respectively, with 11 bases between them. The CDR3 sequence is CASSLGTPFSTDTQYF. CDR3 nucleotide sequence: TGTGCCAGCAGCTTAGGGACACCTTTCAGCACAGATACGCAGTATTTT.

CDR3 in amino acids: CASKIGLESYEQYF. The CDR3 DNA is TGTGCCAGCAAGATAGGACTAGAGTCTTACGAGCAGTACTTC. The chain uses TRBV6-5 and TRBJ2-7; 7 bases agree with TRBD2. V lost 7 bases to trimming and J lost 4 bases; unmatched junction nucleotides: 10. The length of the CDR3 is 14 residues. The germline V gene encodes CDR1 MNHEY and CDR2 SVGAGI.

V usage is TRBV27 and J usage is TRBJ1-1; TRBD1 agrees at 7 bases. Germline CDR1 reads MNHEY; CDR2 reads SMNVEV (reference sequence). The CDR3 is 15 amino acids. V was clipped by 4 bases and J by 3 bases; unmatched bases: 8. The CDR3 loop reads CASSYSITGDTEAFF. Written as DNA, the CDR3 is TGTGCCAGCAGTTATTCGATTACAGGGGACACTGAAGCTTTCTTT.

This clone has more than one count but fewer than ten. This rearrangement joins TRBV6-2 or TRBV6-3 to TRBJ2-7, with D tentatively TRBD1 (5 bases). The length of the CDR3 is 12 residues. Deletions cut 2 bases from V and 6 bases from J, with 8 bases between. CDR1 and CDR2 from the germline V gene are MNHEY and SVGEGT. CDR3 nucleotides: TGTGCCAGCAGTTACCAGGGAAGCGAGCAGTACTTC. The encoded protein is CASSYQGSEQYF.

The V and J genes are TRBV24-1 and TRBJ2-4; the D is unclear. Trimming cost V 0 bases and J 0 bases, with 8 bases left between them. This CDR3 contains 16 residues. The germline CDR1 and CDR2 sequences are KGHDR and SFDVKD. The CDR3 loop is CATSDLPQIAKNIQYF. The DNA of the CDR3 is TGTGCCACCAGTGATTTGCCACAGATAGCCAAAAACATTCAGTACTTC.

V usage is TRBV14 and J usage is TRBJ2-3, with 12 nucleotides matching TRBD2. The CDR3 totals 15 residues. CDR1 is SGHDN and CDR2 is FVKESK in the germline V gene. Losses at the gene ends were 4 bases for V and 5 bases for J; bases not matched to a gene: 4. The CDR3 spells CASSRLAGVGDTQYF. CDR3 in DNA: TGTGCCAGCAGCCGACTAGCGGGAGTAGGAGATACGCAGTATTTT. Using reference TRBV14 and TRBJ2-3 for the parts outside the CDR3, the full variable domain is EAGVTQFPSHSVIEKGQTVTLRCDPISGHDNLYWYRRVMGKEIKFLLHFVKESKQDESGMPNNRFLAERTGGTYSTLKVQPAELEDSGVYFCASSRLAGVGDTQYFGPGTRLTVL.

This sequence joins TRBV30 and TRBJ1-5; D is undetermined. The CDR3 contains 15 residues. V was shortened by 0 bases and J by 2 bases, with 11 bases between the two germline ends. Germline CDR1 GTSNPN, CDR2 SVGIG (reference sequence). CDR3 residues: CAWSVAAQGNQPQHF. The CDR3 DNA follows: TGTGCCTGGAGTGTAGCGGCGCAAGGCAATCAGCCCCAGCATTTT.

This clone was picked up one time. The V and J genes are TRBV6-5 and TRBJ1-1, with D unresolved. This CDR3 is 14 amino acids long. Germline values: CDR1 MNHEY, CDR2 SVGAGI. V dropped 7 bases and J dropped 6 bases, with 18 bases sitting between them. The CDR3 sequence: CASTQRAATSEAFF. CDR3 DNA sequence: TGTGCCAGCACCCAGAGGGCGGCGACGTCTGAAGCTTTCTTT.

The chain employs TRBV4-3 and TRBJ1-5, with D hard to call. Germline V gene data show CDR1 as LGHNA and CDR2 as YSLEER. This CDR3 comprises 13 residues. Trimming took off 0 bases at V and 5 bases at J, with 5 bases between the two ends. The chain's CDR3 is CASSQEWHQPQHF. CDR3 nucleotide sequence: TGCGCCAGCAGCCAAGAATGGCATCAGCCCCAGCATTTT.

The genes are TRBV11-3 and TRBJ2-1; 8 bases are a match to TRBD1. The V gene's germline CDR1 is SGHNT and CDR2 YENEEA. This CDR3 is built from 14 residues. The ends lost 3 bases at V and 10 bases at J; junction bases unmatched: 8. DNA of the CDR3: TGTGCCAGCAGCTTTGGGCAGGGGGCAAGGGAGCAGTTCTTC. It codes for CASSFGQGAREQFF. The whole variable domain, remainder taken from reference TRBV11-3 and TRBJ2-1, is EAGVVQSPRYKIIEKKQPVAFWCNPISGHNTLYWYLQNLGQGPELLIRYENEEAVDDSQLPKDRFSAERLKGVDSTLKIQPAELGDSAVYLCASSFGQGAREQFFGPGTRLTVL.